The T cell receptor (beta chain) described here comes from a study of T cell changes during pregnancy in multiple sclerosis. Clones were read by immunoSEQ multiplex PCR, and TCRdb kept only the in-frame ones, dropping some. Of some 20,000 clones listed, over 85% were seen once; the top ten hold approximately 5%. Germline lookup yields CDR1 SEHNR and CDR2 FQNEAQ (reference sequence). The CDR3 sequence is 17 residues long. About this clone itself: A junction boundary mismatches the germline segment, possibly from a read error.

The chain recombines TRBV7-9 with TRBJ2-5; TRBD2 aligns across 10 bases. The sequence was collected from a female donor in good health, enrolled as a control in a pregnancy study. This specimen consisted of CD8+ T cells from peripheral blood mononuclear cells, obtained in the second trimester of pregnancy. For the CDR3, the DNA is TGTGCCAGCAGCCCCCCTTATGTGATGATCGCTAGCGGGAGCCATAACTTC. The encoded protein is CASSPPYVMIASGSHNF.